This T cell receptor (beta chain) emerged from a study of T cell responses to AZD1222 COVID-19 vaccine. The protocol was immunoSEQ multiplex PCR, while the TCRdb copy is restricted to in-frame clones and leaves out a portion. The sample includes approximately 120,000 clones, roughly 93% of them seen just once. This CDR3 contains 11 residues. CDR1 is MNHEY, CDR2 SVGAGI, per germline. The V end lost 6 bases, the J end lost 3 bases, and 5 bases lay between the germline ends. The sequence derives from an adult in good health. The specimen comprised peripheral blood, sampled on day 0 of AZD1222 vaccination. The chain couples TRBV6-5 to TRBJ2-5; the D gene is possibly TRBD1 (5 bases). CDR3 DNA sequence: TGTGCCAGCAGACAGGAAGAGACCCAGTACTTC. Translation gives CASRQEETQYF.